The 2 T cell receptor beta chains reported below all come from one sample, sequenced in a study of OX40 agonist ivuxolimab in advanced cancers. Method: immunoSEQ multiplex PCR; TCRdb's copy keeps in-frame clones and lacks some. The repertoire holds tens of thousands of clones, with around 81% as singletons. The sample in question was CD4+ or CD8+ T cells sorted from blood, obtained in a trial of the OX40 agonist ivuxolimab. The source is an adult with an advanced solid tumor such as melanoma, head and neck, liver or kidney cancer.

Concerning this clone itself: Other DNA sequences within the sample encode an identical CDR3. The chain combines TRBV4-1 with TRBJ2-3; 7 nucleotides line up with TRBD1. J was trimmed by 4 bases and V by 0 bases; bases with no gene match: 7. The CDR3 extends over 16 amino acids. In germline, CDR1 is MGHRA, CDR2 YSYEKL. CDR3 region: CASSQEFVTGSDTQYF. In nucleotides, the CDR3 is TGCGCCAGCAGCCAAGAATTTGTGACAGGGTCAGATACGCAGTATTTT.

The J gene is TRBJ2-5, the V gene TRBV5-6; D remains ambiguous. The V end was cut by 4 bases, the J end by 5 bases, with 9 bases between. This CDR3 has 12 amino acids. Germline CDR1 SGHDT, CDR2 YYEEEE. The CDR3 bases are TGTGCCAGCAGCCCGGCGTCGGAGACCCAGTACTTC. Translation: CASSPASETQYF.